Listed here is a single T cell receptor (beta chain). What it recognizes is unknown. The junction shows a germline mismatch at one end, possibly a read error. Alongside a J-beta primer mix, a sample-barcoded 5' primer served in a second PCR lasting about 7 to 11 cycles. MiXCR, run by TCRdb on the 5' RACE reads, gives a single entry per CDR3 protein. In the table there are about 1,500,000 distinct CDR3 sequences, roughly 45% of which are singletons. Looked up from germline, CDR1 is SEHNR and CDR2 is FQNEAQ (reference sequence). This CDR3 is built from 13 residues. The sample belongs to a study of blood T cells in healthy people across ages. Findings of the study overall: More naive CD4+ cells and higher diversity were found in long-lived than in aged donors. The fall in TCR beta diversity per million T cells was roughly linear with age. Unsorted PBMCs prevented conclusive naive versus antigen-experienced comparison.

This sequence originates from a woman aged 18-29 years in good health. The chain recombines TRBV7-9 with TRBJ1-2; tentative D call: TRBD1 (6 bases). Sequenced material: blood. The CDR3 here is CASSPLGAHGCTF. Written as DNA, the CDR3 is TGTGCCAGCAGCCCGCTGGGGGCGCATGGCTGCACCTTC.